Included here is one TCR beta chain sequence, with context. The sample is drawn from a study of blood T cell repertoires in COVID-19. In the study overall: There were acute and convalescent COVID-19 samples, and they came from the United States, Italy and Spain. T cells, B-cell-depleted T cells, or PBMCs provided the cDNA or gDNA that served as material.

Study processing details: Amplification from reference gene primers served as the basis for estimated nucleated cell counts. Assay used: immunoSEQ multiplex PCR; TCRdb lists only in-frame clones, some missing. The D gene and trimming were derived from the DNA, and the V and J assignments and clone size from that table. The sample has about 180,000 clones, 65% to 90% seen once. The V gene's germline CDR1 is MDHEN and CDR2 SYDVKM. V gave up 6 bases and J gave up 7 bases; unmatched junction bases: 6. The CDR3 runs 14 residues. The TCR comes from a human donor in a cohort sampled during active COVID-19. The chain uses TRBV28 and TRBJ1-2; 12 bases agree with TRBD1. Sequenced: peripheral blood. CDR3 bases: TGTGCCAGCAGGGGGGGGACAGGGGGCTTTGGCTACACCTTC. This sequence encodes CASRGGTGGFGYTF.